These 13 T cell receptor beta chains were all obtained from the same sample, sequenced in a study of control samples from healthy donors and cancer patients. Clones were read by immunoSEQ multiplex PCR, and TCRdb kept only the in-frame ones, dropping some. The table lists over 80,000 clones, about four fifths of them singletons, with 1.5% to 2.5% in the top ten. The sample taken for sequencing was blood. These receptors all stem from a man aged 55 to 70 in good health.

The rearrangement links TRBV6-5 to TRBJ2-2, with TRBD2 matching 8 bases. Per germline, CDR1 MNHEY and CDR2 SVGAGI. The CDR3 contains 15 residues. Unmatched junction bases numbered 5, after V lost 5 bases and J lost 3 bases. CDR3 nucleotide sequence: TGTGCCAGCAGTCTAACGGGGGGGCACACCGGGGAGCTGTTTTTT. Protein: CASSLTGGHTGELFF.

The chain links TRBV19 to TRBJ1-1; D is ambiguous. The CDR3 totals 14 residues. Trimming took off 3 bases at V and 5 bases at J, with 13 bases between the two ends. In germline, CDR1 is LNHDA, CDR2 SQIVND (reference sequence). CDR3 in amino acids: CASSIGGWSTEAFF. DNA for the CDR3: TGTGCCAGTAGTATTGGAGGGTGGTCGACTGAAGCTTTCTTT.

In this sample, this clone turned up a few times. V gene TRBV6-5 combines with J gene TRBJ2-5, with 12 bases lining up with TRBD2. The V segment lost 5 bases and the J segment 6 bases; nucleotides outside the gene matches: 4. From germline, CDR1 is MNHEY and CDR2 SVGAGI. The CDR3 spans 14 residues. CDR3 region: CASSQLAGGKTQYF. CDR3 DNA: TGTGCCAGCAGTCAGCTAGCGGGAGGGAAGACCCAGTACTTC.

This chain connects TRBV14 to TRBJ2-7; 8 bases are a match to TRBD1. The germline gives CDR1 SGHDN, CDR2 FVKESK. After removal of 1 base from V and 2 bases from J, the junction contained 7 bases not matched to a gene. The CDR3 sequence is 16 residues long. As DNA, the CDR3 is TGTGCCAGCAGCCAAGGGTGGGGACAGGAGACCTACGAGCAGTACTTC. Residues: CASSQGWGQETYEQYF.

The CDR3 loop reads CASSFSGVEKLFF. CDR3 nucleotides: TGTGCCAGCAGCTTCTCAGGGGTTGAAAAACTGTTTTTT. V gene TRBV7-9 combines with J gene TRBJ1-4, with a possible D match to TRBD1 (6 bases). Germline CDR1 is SEHNR and CDR2 is FQNEAQ (reference sequence). The CDR3 has 13 amino acids. Deletions cut 3 bases from V and 7 bases from J, with 9 bases between.

The chain employs TRBV14 and TRBJ2-1, with TRBD1 identical over 8 bases. CDR3 length: 17 amino acids. Germline values: CDR1 SGHDN, CDR2 FVKESK. Losses at the gene ends were 2 bases for V and 3 bases for J; bases not matched to a gene: 9. CDR3 sequence: CASSQRDRPNFYNEQFF. The CDR3 nucleotides read TGTGCCAGCAGCCAACGGGACAGGCCGAATTTCTACAATGAGCAGTTCTTC.

The V gene is TRBV20-1, the J gene TRBJ1-2; D unresolved. V was trimmed by 3 bases and J by 7 bases, leaving 6 bases between them. This CDR3 contains 10 residues. In germline, CDR1 is DFQATT, CDR2 SNEGSKA (reference sequence). CDR3 protein: CSASEGGYTF. The CDR3, as DNA: TGCAGTGCTAGTGAGGGTGGCTACACCTTC.

CDR3 nucleotides: TGTGCCAGCAGCTCACGCCCTGGGCAGGGAGGGAGGATAACAGATACGCAGTATTTT. Translated, it gives CASSSRPGQGGRITDTQYF. The J gene is TRBJ2-3, the V gene TRBV27, with 7 bases fitting TRBD2. The CDR3 length is 19 residues. The trim removed 6 bases at V and 3 bases at J, leaving 21 bases unmatched. Germline CDR1 reads MNHEY; CDR2 reads SMNVEV (reference sequence).

This chain joins TRBV7-9 and TRBJ1-2; no reliable D call. Germline V gene sequence: CDR1 SEHNR, CDR2 FQNEAQ (reference sequence). Trimming removed 4 bases at V and 9 bases at J, with 12 bases between. This CDR3 spans 12 amino acids. The CDR3 DNA is TGTGCCAGCAGCTCGACCAGTTATAGCTACACCTTC. Translation gives CASSSTSYSYTF.

The chain recombines TRBV23-1 with TRBJ2-7; the D call may be TRBD1 or TRBD2 (5 bases each). TRBV23-1 is an ORF, and what it does is uncertain. V lost 2 bases and J 2 bases, leaving 16 bases between the germline ends. This CDR3 region has 16 residues. The CDR3 loop reads CASSQQPGPRAYEQYF. The CDR3 coding sequence is TGCGCCAGCAGTCAACAACCGGGACCCCGGGCCTACGAGCAGTACTTC.

This clone showed up just a few times. The chain recombines TRBV7-2 with TRBJ2-5; 10 bases align to TRBD2. Germline V gene data show CDR1 as SGHTA and CDR2 as FQGNSA. After removal of 6 bases from V and 5 bases from J, the junction contained 3 bases not matched to a gene. The CDR3 extends over 13 amino acids. CDR3 region: CASRLAGVETQYF. The DNA for the CDR3 is TGTGCCAGCAGGCTAGCGGGGGTGGAGACCCAGTACTTC.

The V call is TRBV9, the J call TRBJ2-7; D may match TRBD1 or TRBD2 (5 bases each). CDR1 SGDLS and CDR2 YYNGEE come from the germline V gene. The CDR3 consists of 14 residues. V lost 4 bases and J lost 6, with 17 bases in between. As DNA, the CDR3 is TGTGCCAGCAGCCCCAGGGAGAGGACCTCCGAGCAGTACTTC. This gives the protein CASSPRERTSEQYF.

J is TRBJ1-4 and V is TRBV7-9; unclear D gene. This CDR3 is 13 amino acids long. Germline CDR1 is SEHNR and CDR2 is FQNEAQ (reference sequence). V was pared by 1 base and J by 6 bases, with 6 bases between. CDR3 DNA: TGTGCCAGCAGCTTAGGGGGTTATGAAAAACTGTTTTTT. It is translated as CASSLGGYEKLFF.